A single sample gave rise to the 15 T cell receptor beta chains below, sequenced in a study of CD8+ T cells in alopecia areata. Described treatment: oral pan-JAK inhibitor, 5-10 mg twice daily. RNA was extracted and reverse transcribed into cDNA as the sequencing template. Sequencing used immunoSEQ multiplex PCR; TCRdb keeps in-frame clones, though not all of them. The data hold around 110,000 clones, with about 83% observed a single time. Sequenced here: CD8+ T cells sorted from blood, sampled at week 24, from a patient treated with tofacitinib. The receptors shown here come from a human donor with alopecia areata.

V and J are TRBV7-6 and TRBJ2-6, with a possible D match to TRBD1 (6 bases). V shed 3 bases and J shed 2 bases, with 17 bases lying between them. The germline gives CDR1 SGHVS, CDR2 FNYEAQ. The CDR3 is made up of 18 amino acids. The CDR3 DNA is TGTGCCAGCAGCTTTTGGGCAGGGGAGCAGACTGGGGCCAACGTCCTGACTTTC. It is translated as CASSFWAGEQTGANVLTF.

This chain uses TRBV11-3 with TRBJ2-3; D uncertain. Trimming removed 0 bases from V and 0 bases from J, with 16 bases in between. Germline-derived CDR1 and CDR2 are SGHNT and YENEEA. The CDR3 is 18 amino acids. The chain's CDR3 is CASSLDEWGTPSTDTQYF. The CDR3 DNA reads TGTGCCAGCAGCTTAGATGAATGGGGAACCCCTAGCACAGATACGCAGTATTTT.

This clone was found a few times. The V and J genes are TRBV7-2 and TRBJ2-7; D gene ambiguous. The CDR3 runs to 14 residues. Germline V gene data show CDR1 as SGHTA and CDR2 as FQGNSA. Trimming cost V 2 bases and J 0 bases, with 8 bases left between them. CDR3: CASSLSGNSYEQYF. CDR3 nucleotides: TGTGCCAGCAGCTTAAGTGGAAACTCCTACGAGCAGTACTTC. Filled out from reference TRBV7-2 and TRBJ2-7, the complete variable domain reads GAGVSQSPSNKVTEKGKDVELRCDPISGHTALYWYRQSLGQGLEFLIYFQGNSAPDKSGLPSDRFSAERTGGSVSTLTIQRTQQEDSAVYLCASSLSGNSYEQYFGPGTRLTVT.

V gene TRBV15 combines with J gene TRBJ2-3; 10 nucleotides agree with TRBD2. The germline gives CDR1 LNHNV, CDR2 YYDKDF (reference sequence). The CDR3 contains 16 residues. Unmatched junction bases numbered 6, after V lost 3 bases and J lost 3 bases. The CDR3 loop reads CATSSRASGGTDTQYF. The CDR3 DNA is TGTGCCACCAGCAGCAGAGCTAGCGGGGGTACAGATACGCAGTATTTT.

The chain has TRBV4-3 and TRBJ2-5; 9 bases are shared with TRBD1. V lost 4 bases to trimming and J lost 3 bases; unmatched junction nucleotides: 6. CDR1 is LGHNA and CDR2 is YSLEER in the germline V gene. The CDR3 covers 15 residues. Here the CDR3 reads CASSRGTGSKETQYF. The CDR3 DNA follows: TGCGCCAGCAGCCGGGGGACAGGGAGTAAAGAGACCCAGTACTTC.

J is TRBJ2-2 and V is TRBV5-8, with a possible D match to TRBD2 (6 bases). Germline V gene data show CDR1 as SGHTS and CDR2 as YDEGEE. The germline V and J ends were trimmed by 4 bases and 6 bases, with 16 bases remaining between them. This CDR3 is built from 15 residues. This CDR3 is CASSERGLIPGELFF. CDR3 nucleotides: TGTGCCAGCAGCGAACGGGGGTTGATCCCCGGGGAGCTGTTTTTT.

As regards this clone: In the same sample, other DNA sequences code for this CDR3. The chain is built from TRBV4-1 and TRBJ1-1, with a tentative D call TRBD1 (5 bases). Germline lookup yields CDR1 MGHRA and CDR2 YSYEKL. Between the trimmed V and J ends, which lost 1 base and 2 bases, there was a span of 8 bases. The CDR3 spans 14 residues. The CDR3 region is CASSQVGGNTEAFF. The CDR3 nucleotides read TGCGCCAGCAGCCAAGTCGGGGGTAACACTGAAGCTTTCTTT.

V is TRBV7-9 and J is TRBJ1-2, with TRBD1 matching 9 bases. V was pared by 5 bases and J by 6 bases, with 7 bases of the junction left unmatched. The germline V gene has CDR1 SEHNR and CDR2 FQNEAQ (reference sequence). The CDR3 is 14 amino acids. This CDR3 reads CASSRSGQGDGYTF. In nucleotides, the CDR3 is TGTGCCAGCAGCCGATCGGGACAGGGTGATGGCTACACCTTC.

This chain joins TRBV11-2 and TRBJ1-1; D gene uncertain. Per germline, CDR1 SGHAT and CDR2 FQNNGV. The CDR3 is 13 amino acids. V lost 6 bases and J 0 bases, leaving 8 bases between the germline ends. The CDR3 loop is CASSPGLNTEAFF. CDR3 DNA sequence: TGTGCCAGCAGTCCGGGTCTGAACACTGAAGCTTTCTTT. Based on the CDR3 plus reference TRBV11-2 and TRBJ1-1, the full variable domain is EAGVAQSPRYKIIEKRQSVAFWCNPISGHATLYWYQQILGQGPKLLIQFQNNGVVDDSQLPKDRFSAERLKGVDSTLKIQPAKLEDSAVYLCASSPGLNTEAFFGQGTRLTVV.

The chain carries TRBV29-1 and TRBJ2-3; TRBD1 agrees at 7 bases. The CDR3 extends over 15 amino acids. Germline CDR1 is SQVTM and CDR2 is ANQGSEA. V lost 3 bases and J lost 6; bases outside the gene matches: 12. DNA of the CDR3: TGCAGCGTTGAGGACCAAAGGGGGCCAGTGGATACGCAGTATTTT. Its protein product is CSVEDQRGPVDTQYF.

The chain combines TRBV19 with TRBJ1-1; 7 positions match TRBD1. This CDR3 region has 17 residues. V was pared by 3 bases and J by 0 bases, with 10 bases of the junction left unmatched. Per germline, CDR1 LNHDA and CDR2 SQIVND (reference sequence). The CDR3 loop reads CASSISNRGSLNTEAFF. The CDR3 nucleotides read TGTGCCAGTAGTATTTCAAACAGGGGAAGTTTGAACACTGAAGCTTTCTTT.

The V call is TRBV7-9, the J call TRBJ2-5, with 10 bases lining up with TRBD2. V gave up 8 bases and J gave up 5 bases; unmatched junction bases: 2. The CDR3 consists of 12 residues. CDR1 is SEHNR, CDR2 FQNEAQ, per germline (reference sequence). CDR3: CASEGLAETQYF. The CDR3 DNA is TGTGCCAGCGAGGGACTAGCGGAGACCCAGTACTTC.

This clone appeared a few times. DNA of the CDR3: TGCAGCGTCCTTTGGGGCGACGAGCAGTACTTC. Translated: CSVLWGDEQYF. This rearrangement joins TRBV29-1 to TRBJ2-7; perhaps TRBD1 as D (5 bases). From germline, CDR1 is SQVTM and CDR2 ANQGSEA. The CDR3 loop spans 11 amino acids. V was trimmed by 6 bases and J by 5 bases, leaving 11 bases between them.

CDR3 in DNA: TGCAGCGTTGCCCTCCGGGACAGAACTTCCTACGAGCAGTACTTC. Its translation is CSVALRDRTSYEQYF. The chain couples TRBV29-1 to TRBJ2-7; the match to TRBD1 covers 7 bases. V shed 4 bases, J shed 1 base, and the junction held 10 bases outside the gene matches. The CDR3 is made up of 15 amino acids. Per the germline V gene, CDR1 is SQVTM and CDR2 is ANQGSEA.

The chain links TRBV27 to TRBJ2-1; 12 bases map to TRBD2. Germline V gene sequence: CDR1 MNHEY, CDR2 SMNVEV (reference sequence). V shed 2 bases and J 6 bases; nucleotides not matched to a gene: 8. The CDR3 covers 17 residues. The CDR3 sequence: CASSLLPLAGGINEQFF. The CDR3 nucleotides read TGTGCCAGCAGTTTACTTCCCCTAGCGGGGGGGATCAATGAGCAGTTCTTC.